This T cell receptor (beta chain) was captured in a study of T cell changes during pregnancy in multiple sclerosis. The CDR3 sequence is 11 residues long. The germline V gene encodes CDR1 PRHDT and CDR2 FYEKMQ (reference sequence). The germline V and J ends were trimmed by 5 bases and 6 bases, with 7 bases remaining between them. The method was immunoSEQ multiplex PCR; TCRdb's version includes in-frame clones alone and lacks a portion of them. The table lists about 29,000 clones, about 89% of them singletons, with roughly 7.5% in the top ten. This clonotype originated in a female donor with multiple sclerosis, enrolled in a pregnancy study. This chain uses TRBV13 with TRBJ1-1, with D uncertain. Sequencing used CD8+ T cells from peripheral blood mononuclear cells, obtained after pregnancy. CDR3 residues: CASSLVPEAFF. CDR3 bases: TGTGCCAGCAGCCTCGTCCCTGAAGCTTTCTTT. The whole variable domain, filled in from reference TRBV13 and TRBJ1-1, reads AAGVIQSPRHLIKEKRETATLKCYPIPRHDTVYWYQQGPGQDPQFLISFYEKMQSDKGSIPDRFSAQQFSDYHSELNMSSLELGDSALYFCASSLVPEAFFGQGTRLTVV.